Listed here are 28 T cell receptor beta chains from one sample, sequenced in a study of human T cells and chemical hapten exposure. The time point here: patch test 1, 2 weeks after DPC sensitization. The treatment here: therapeutic diphenylcyclopropenone sensitization with weekly scalp DPC. TCRdb analysed the RACE reads with MiXCR anew, one entry per CDR3 protein. The profile shows around 76,000 distinct CDR3 sequences, 12% of them singletons. The sample was whole blood, taken in connection with sensitization to the hapten diphenylcyclopropenone (DPC). These receptors originate from a woman aged 55-69 years with alopecia areata. Some clones in this sample may be carry-over from other donors' samples.

As regards this clonotype: One junction end does not reproduce the germline sequence, and a read error may be involved. The chain carries TRBV5-1 and TRBJ2-4; D uncertain. The CDR3 length is 15 residues. CDR1 is SGHRS, CDR2 YFSETQ, per germline. The DNA for the CDR3 is TGCGCCAGCAGCTTTCTAGACCCAACCAAAATCATTCAGTACTTC. As protein: CASSFLDPTKIIQYF.

The chain has TRBV20-1 and TRBJ1-1, with TRBD1 as a possible D gene (6 bases). Germline V gene lookup returns CDR1 DFQATT and CDR2 SNEGSKA (reference sequence). Trimming took off 4 bases at V and 0 bases at J, with 9 bases between the two ends. The CDR3 is 13 residues long. CDR3 in amino acids: CSATGDMNTEAFF. CDR3 in DNA: TGCAGTGCTACGGGGGACATGAACACTGAAGCTTTCTTT.

The chain couples TRBV6-1 to TRBJ1-5, with 7 bases that match TRBD1. V lost 6 bases and J lost 5; bases outside the gene matches: 10. CDR3 length: 15 amino acids. Germline CDR1 is MNHNS and CDR2 is SASEGT. The CDR3 nucleotides read TGTGCCAGCAGAGCTTCGACAGGGATCCATCAGCCCCAGCATTTT. Protein product: CASRASTGIHQPQHF.

The chain recombines TRBV7-6 with TRBJ1-1; D is uncertain. CDR3 length: 15 amino acids. CDR1 and CDR2 (germline): SGHVS, FNYEAQ. V shed 2 bases and J shed 3 bases, with 13 bases lying between them. CDR3 DNA: TGTGCCAGCAGCTTACCCGTGGGGAGAGACACTGAAGCTTTCTTT. It codes for CASSLPVGRDTEAFF.

This clonotype was observed many times. The chain combines TRBV14 with TRBJ1-1; 8 nucleotides agree with TRBD1. V lost 3 bases, J lost 8 bases, and 8 bases stayed unmatched. CDR3 length equals 14 residues. Germline CDR1 SGHDN, CDR2 FVKESK. CDR3 in DNA: TGTGCCAGCAGCCAGACAGGGGACTCCACAGAAGCTTTCTTT. Translation: CASSQTGDSTEAFF. Using reference TRBV14 and TRBJ1-1 for the parts outside the CDR3, the full variable domain is EAGVTQFPSHSVIEKGQTVTLRCDPISGHDNLYWYRRVMGKEIKFLLHFVKESKQDESGMPNNRFLAERTGGTYSTLKVQPAELEDSGVYFCASSQTGDSTEAFFGQGTRLTVV.

The V call is TRBV2, the J call TRBJ1-2; perhaps TRBD1 as D (6 bases). Trimming removed 7 bases from V and 4 bases from J, with 16 bases in between. The CDR3 runs 14 residues. Germline V lookup: CDR1 SNHLY, CDR2 FYNNEI. CDR3 nucleotide sequence: TGTGCCAGCATTCCGGGGGCGCAGATCTATGGCTACACCTTC. As protein: CASIPGAQIYGYTF.

The chain uses TRBV7-2 and TRBJ2-1; D remains ambiguous. CDR3 size: 13 residues. Germline CDR1 is SGHTA and CDR2 is FQGNSA. V dropped 7 bases and J dropped 0 bases, with 7 bases sitting between them. CDR3 residues: CASKENSYNEQFF. The CDR3 nucleotides are TGTGCCAGCAAGGAGAACTCCTACAATGAGCAGTTCTTC.

The chain employs TRBV6-5 and TRBJ1-3; 8 bases map to TRBD1. The CDR3 consists of 14 residues. V lost 6 bases and J lost 1; bases outside the gene matches: 2. Germline CDR1 and CDR2: MNHEY and SVGAGI. The CDR3 is CASRGQASGNTIYF. In nucleotides, the CDR3 is TGTGCCAGCAGGGGACAGGCATCTGGAAACACCATATATTTT.

This clonotype was seen repeatedly, ten times or more. The rearrangement links TRBV18 to TRBJ1-2, with D possibly matching TRBD1 (5 bases). The V gene's germline CDR1 is KGHSH and CDR2 LQKENI. V was cut by 4 bases and J by 2 bases, with 20 bases left in between. This CDR3 comprises 17 residues. This CDR3 reads CASSRTVDSTDNYGYTF. In DNA, the CDR3 is TGTGCCAGCTCACGTACTGTCGACTCGACAGACAACTATGGCTACACCTTC.

The chain couples TRBV10-1 to TRBJ1-1, with D unresolved. CDR3 length: 13 amino acids. Germline CDR1 and CDR2: WNHNN and SYGVQD (reference sequence). The ends were cut back, 8 bases at V and 2 bases at J, with 12 bases in the middle. In DNA form, the CDR3 reads TGCGCCAGCGGTGCGAGCAGCAACACTGAAGCTTTCTTT. It is translated as CASGASSNTEAFF.

This clonotype showed up just a few times. The CDR3 protein is CASRGLAGPTFTGELFF. The CDR3 nucleotides read TGTGCCAGCCGCGGGCTAGCGGGGCCTACGTTCACCGGGGAGCTGTTTTTT. The chain combines TRBV6-5 with TRBJ2-2; 9 nucleotides agree with TRBD2. This CDR3 has 17 residues. CDR1 is MNHEY and CDR2 is SVGAGI in the germline V gene. Unmatched junction bases numbered 14, after V lost 8 bases and J lost 4 bases.

This clonotype came up a few times. The chain uses TRBV5-1 and TRBJ1-1; D gene ambiguous. Trimming took 2 bases from V and 5 from J, leaving 10 bases between them. The CDR3 sequence is 13 residues long. The germline gives CDR1 SGHRS, CDR2 YFSETQ. CDR3 protein: CASSFSEGTEAFF. The CDR3 DNA reads as TGCGCCAGCAGCTTTTCCGAGGGTACTGAAGCTTTCTTT.

This chain uses TRBV7-9 with TRBJ1-4; D gene uncertain. This CDR3 contains 14 residues. Trimming pared 3 bases from V and 5 bases from J, leaving 10 bases between. The germline V gene encodes CDR1 SEHNR and CDR2 FQNEAQ (reference sequence). CDR3 coding DNA: TGTGCCAGCAGCTTTTTAATCGACAATGAAAAACTGTTTTTT. This sequence encodes CASSFLIDNEKLFF.

This clonotype has a count of ten or more. The rearrangement links TRBV11-2 to TRBJ2-2, with unresolved D. This CDR3 is built from 16 residues. Germline CDR1 reads SGHAT; CDR2 reads FQNNGV. Trimming pared 2 bases from V and 0 bases from J, leaving 10 bases between. CDR3 sequence: CASSLLSGANTGELFF. The CDR3 DNA sequence: TGTGCCAGCAGCTTACTATCAGGCGCGAACACCGGGGAGCTGTTTTTT.

This clonotype was seen only a few times. The V gene is TRBV30, the J gene TRBJ1-4; no clear D. V lost 2 bases, J lost 8 bases, and 18 bases lay in between. The germline V gene has CDR1 GTSNPN and CDR2 SVGIG (reference sequence). The CDR3 runs 15 residues. The CDR3 protein is CAWSPTVGSREKLFF. CDR3 nucleotides: TGTGCCTGGAGTCCGACCGTAGGGTCACGCGAAAAACTGTTTTTT.

This rearrangement joins TRBV5-5 to TRBJ1-5, with D perhaps matching TRBD1 (5 bases). V lost 0 bases and J lost 7, with 11 bases in between. Per the germline V gene, CDR1 is SGHKS and CDR2 is YYEKEE (reference sequence). The CDR3 is made up of 14 amino acids. CDR3 coding DNA: TGTGCCAGCAGCTTGGTATGGGGGAAACAGCCCCAGCATTTT. Translated, it gives CASSLVWGKQPQHF.

This clonotype was recorded a few times. The chain carries TRBV15 and TRBJ2-7, with a weak D call TRBD1 (5 bases). V lost 3 bases and J 2 bases, leaving 14 bases between the germline ends. The CDR3 contains 15 residues. Germline CDR1 reads LNHNV; CDR2 reads YYDKDF (reference sequence). The CDR3 bases are TGTGCCACCAGCAGTGGCTGGACACTGACCTACGAGCAGTACTTC. Residues: CATSSGWTLTYEQYF.

The rearrangement joins TRBV7-7 to TRBJ1-1; D is perhaps TRBD1 (5 bases). The CDR3 consists of 14 residues. CDR1 is SSHAT, CDR2 FNYEAQ, per germline (reference sequence). The CDR3 sequence: CVSSPLGLNTEAFF. For the CDR3, the DNA is TGTGTTAGCAGCCCGTTGGGACTGAACACTGAAGCTTTCTTT.

This clonotype was counted between two and nine times. The rearrangement joins TRBV6-5 to TRBJ1-1; the D is unclear. V lost 2 bases and J 1 base, leaving 5 bases between the germline ends. The CDR3 is 13 amino acids. CDR1 and CDR2 (germline): MNHEY, SVGAGI. The CDR3 reads CASSYIRNTEAFF. Here the CDR3 DNA reads TGTGCCAGCAGTTACATCCGGAACACTGAAGCTTTCTTT.

This clonotype was found many times. The chain combines TRBV2 with TRBJ1-5; D gene uncertain. CDR1 SNHLY and CDR2 FYNNEI come from the germline V gene. The ends were cut back, 5 bases at V and 4 bases at J, with 12 bases in the middle. The CDR3 has 14 residues. DNA of the CDR3: TGTGCCAGCAGTCCGGCCTCGAAGAATCAGCCCCAGCATTTT. It encodes CASSPASKNQPQHF.

The V and J genes are TRBV7-9 and TRBJ1-1; weak D call: TRBD1 (6 bases). V lost 3 bases to trimming and J lost 9 bases, with 11 bases between them. CDR3 size: 12 residues. In germline, CDR1 is SEHNR, CDR2 FQNEAQ (reference sequence). CDR3 nucleotide sequence: TGTGCCAGCAGCTTCGAAACAGGGAAAGCTTTCTTT. Translating gives CASSFETGKAFF.

This clonotype was seen a handful of times. This chain joins TRBV10-2 and TRBJ1-1; D is unclear. The CDR3 is 11 amino acids. The germline V and J ends were trimmed by 9 bases and 2 bases, with 7 bases remaining between them. Germline V gene data show CDR1 as WSHSY and CDR2 as SAAADI. The CDR3 protein is CASVSNTEAFF. Written as DNA, the CDR3 is TGCGCCAGTGTCAGTAACACTGAAGCTTTCTTT.

This chain joins TRBV5-1 and TRBJ1-2; no clear D. V gave up 0 bases and J gave up 4 bases, with 16 bases separating them. The CDR3 covers 16 residues. Germline V lookup: CDR1 SGHRS, CDR2 YFSETQ. CDR3 bases: TGCGCCAGCAGCTTGGGTCCCTCAAGCAGGTCCTATGGCTACACCTTC. This encodes CASSLGPSSRSYGYTF.

This clonotype was counted between two and nine times. This chain connects TRBV9 to TRBJ2-5; 7 positions match TRBD1. The V segment lost 4 bases and the J segment 4 bases; nucleotides outside the gene matches: 10. This CDR3 spans 15 amino acids. Germline CDR1 SGDLS, CDR2 YYNGEE. CDR3 residues: CASSPFTGDGETQYF. The CDR3 DNA reads TGTGCCAGCAGCCCCTTCACAGGGGACGGAGAGACCCAGTACTTC.

This clonotype was counted ten times or more. V usage is TRBV10-1 and J usage is TRBJ2-3; the D gene could be TRBD1 or TRBD2 (5 bases each). V was clipped by 3 bases and J by 6 bases, with 13 bases between them. This CDR3 is built from 14 residues. CDR1 is WNHNN, CDR2 SYGVQD, per germline (reference sequence). The CDR3 sequence: CASSDGTAQDTQYF. The CDR3 DNA follows: TGCGCCAGCAGTGACGGGACGGCGCAGGATACGCAGTATTTT.

This clonotype was seen repeatedly, ten times or more. V gene TRBV6-1 combines with J gene TRBJ1-1, with D hard to call. The length of the CDR3 is 13 residues. Per the germline V gene, CDR1 is MNHNS and CDR2 is SASEGT. Trimming took off 2 bases at V and 0 bases at J, with 4 bases between the two ends. CDR3 sequence: CASSETVNTEAFF. For the CDR3, the DNA is TGTGCCAGCAGTGAAACAGTGAACACTGAAGCTTTCTTT.

This clonotype was detected many times. The V gene is TRBV5-1, the J gene TRBJ1-1; D uncertain. Trimming removed 2 bases from V and 0 bases from J, with 8 bases in between. Germline V lookup: CDR1 SGHRS, CDR2 YFSETQ. The CDR3 runs to 14 residues. The CDR3: CASSFFGMNTEAFF. The CDR3 DNA reads TGCGCCAGCAGCTTTTTCGGTATGAACACTGAAGCTTTCTTT.

There are a few counts of this clonotype. This chain joins TRBV7-9 and TRBJ2-7; D might be TRBD2 (6 bases). From germline, CDR1 is SEHNR and CDR2 FQNEAQ (reference sequence). The CDR3 runs to 17 residues. The V and J ends lost 0 bases and 3 bases respectively, with 18 bases between them. CDR3 in DNA: TGTGCCAGCAGCTTAGCAGTCTGGGCTAGCGAGTACTACGAGCAGTACTTC. Its translation: CASSLAVWASEYYEQYF.